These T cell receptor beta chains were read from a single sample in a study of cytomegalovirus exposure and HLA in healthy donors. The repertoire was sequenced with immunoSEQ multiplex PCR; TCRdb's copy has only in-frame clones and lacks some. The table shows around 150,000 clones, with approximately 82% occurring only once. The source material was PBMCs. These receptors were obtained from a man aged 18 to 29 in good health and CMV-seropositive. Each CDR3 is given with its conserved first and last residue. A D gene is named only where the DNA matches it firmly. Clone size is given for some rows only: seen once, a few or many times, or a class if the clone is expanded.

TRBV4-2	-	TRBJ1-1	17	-	TGTGCCAGCAGCCAAGGTCCCGGGGGGGCGTGGCACACTGAAGCTTTCTTT	CASSQGPGGAWHTEAFF
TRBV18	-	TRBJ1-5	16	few	TGTGCCAGCTCACCTCCGGGTTCGAGGGACAATCAGCCCCAGCATTTT	CASSPPGSRDNQPQHF
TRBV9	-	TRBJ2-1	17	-	TGTGCCAGCAGCGCGAGTGGCCTCTCTAGCTCCTACAATGAGCAGTTCTTC	CASSASGLSSSYNEQFF
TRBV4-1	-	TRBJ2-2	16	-	TGCGCCAGCAGCCACCGACCTCCTCGGGGTGCCGGGGAGCTGTTTTTT	CASSHRPPRGAGELFF
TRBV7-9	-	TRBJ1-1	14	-	TGTGCCAGCAGCTTAAGGTTGGGGAGCACTGAAGCTTTCTTT	CASSLRLGSTEAFF
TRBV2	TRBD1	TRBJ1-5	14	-	TGTGCCAGCCGGGGAGGGACAGGTTTTCAGCCCCAGCATTTT	CASRGGTGFQPQHF
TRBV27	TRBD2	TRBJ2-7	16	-	TGTGCCAGCAGTCCCTCTAGCGGGGAGAGCTCCTACGAGCAGTACTTC	CASSPSSGESSYEQYF
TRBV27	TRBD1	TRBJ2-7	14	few	TGTGCCAGCAGTGGGGACAGGGGGCCTTACGAGCAGTACTTC	CASSGDRGPYEQYF
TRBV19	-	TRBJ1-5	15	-	TGTGCCAGTAGTATAGATGAGTATAGCAATCAGCCCCAGCATTTT	CASSIDEYSNQPQHF
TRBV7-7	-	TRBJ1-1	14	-	TGTGCCAGCAGCCCCACTTCGAGTCACACTGAAGCTTTCTTT	CASSPTSSHTEAFF
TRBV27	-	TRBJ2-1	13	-	TGTGCCAGCTCTGGCAGCTCCTACAATGAGCAGTTCTTC	CASSGSSYNEQFF
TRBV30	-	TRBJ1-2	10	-	TGTGCCTGGGGCCATTATGGCTACACCTTC	CAWGHYGYTF
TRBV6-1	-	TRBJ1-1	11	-	TGTGCCAACCACCAGTTACGTGAAGCTTTCTTT	CANHQLREAFF
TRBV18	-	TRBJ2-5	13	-	TGTGCCAGCTCACCGGACAGCCAAGAGACCCAGTACTTC	CASSPDSQETQYF
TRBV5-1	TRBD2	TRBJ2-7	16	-	TGCGCCAGCAGACCACCGGGACTAGCCCCCTCCTCCGAGCAGTACTTC	CASRPPGLAPSSEQYF
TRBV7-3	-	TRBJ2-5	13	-	TGTGCCAGCAGCCCGGGTCGCCAAGAGACCCAGTACTTC	CASSPGRQETQYF
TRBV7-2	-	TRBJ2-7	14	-	TGTGCCAGCAGCGTGAGGGATTATGGGTACGAGCAGTACTTC	CASSVRDYGYEQYF
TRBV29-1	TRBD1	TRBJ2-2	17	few	TGCAGCGTCAACAAGAGGACAGGGGACTTGAACACCGGGGAGCTGTTTTTT	CSVNKRTGDLNTGELFF
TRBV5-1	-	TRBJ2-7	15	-	TGCGCCAGCAGCTTGACAGTCCGGGAGACCTACGAGCAGTACTTC	CASSLTVRETYEQYF
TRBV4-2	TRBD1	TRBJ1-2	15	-	TGTGCCAGCAAGTGGATCGGACAGGGAAGGGAAGGCTACACCTTC	CASKWIGQGREGYTF
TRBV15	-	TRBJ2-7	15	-	TGTGCCACCAGCAGAGGACGGGACAACTCCTACGAGCAGTACTTC	CATSRGRDNSYEQYF
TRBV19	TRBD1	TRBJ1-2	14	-	TGTGCCAGTAGTTTGAGGGACAGGGGTTTTGGCTACACCTTC	CASSLRDRGFGYTF
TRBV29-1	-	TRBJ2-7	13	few	TGCAGCGCATCGAGAGGGTTGGGGTACGAGCAGTACTTC	CSASRGLGYEQYF
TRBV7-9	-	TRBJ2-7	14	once	TGTGCCAGCAGCCCCACTCCTGGGTCGGGAGAGCAGTACTTC	CASSPTPGSGEQYF
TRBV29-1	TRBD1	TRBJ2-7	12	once	TGCAGCGTTCTAGGACAGGGGGGAATCCAGTACTTC	CSVLGQGGIQYF
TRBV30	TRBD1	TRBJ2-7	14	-	TGTGCCTGGAGTGCACAGGGGGCCGGTTACGAGCAGTACTTC	CAWSAQGAGYEQYF
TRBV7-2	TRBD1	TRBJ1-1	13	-	TGTGCCAGCAGCCGTGACAGGGCAAAGAGAACTTTCTTT	CASSRDRAKRTFF
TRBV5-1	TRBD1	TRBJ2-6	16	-	TGCGCCAGCAGCTTGGTCGGACAGGATGGGGCCAACGTCCTGACTTTC	CASSLVGQDGANVLTF
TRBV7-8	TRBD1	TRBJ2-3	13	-	TGTGCCAGCAGCACCACAGGGGAAGATACGCAGTATTTT	CASSTTGEDTQYF
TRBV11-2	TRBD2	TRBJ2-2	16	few	TGTGCCAGCAGCTTCGCTCCGACTAGCAGCACCGGGGAGCTGTTTTTT	CASSFAPTSSTGELFF
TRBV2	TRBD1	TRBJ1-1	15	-	TGTGCCAGCAGAGCACGCCAGGGGGTAGGCACTGAAGCTTTCTTT	CASRARQGVGTEAFF
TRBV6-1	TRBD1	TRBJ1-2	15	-	TGTGCCAGCAGTGAAGGGACAGGGGGCGCCTATGGCTACACCTTC	CASSEGTGGAYGYTF
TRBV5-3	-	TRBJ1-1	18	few	TGTGCCAGAAGCTTGGTTTCTTCCTCGGGCAGGGCGGAGACTGAAGCTTTCTTT	CARSLVSSSGRAETEAFF
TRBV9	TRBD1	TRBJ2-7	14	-	TGTGCCAGCAGCCCCGTGGGACAGGGCTACGAGCAGTACTTC	CASSPVGQGYEQYF
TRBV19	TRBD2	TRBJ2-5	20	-	TGTGCCAGTAGTATGGAGGGAGGACTAGCGGGGAGGCCCTCCCAAGAGACCCAGTACTTC	CASSMEGGLAGRPSQETQYF
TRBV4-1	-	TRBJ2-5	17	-	TGCGCCAGCAGCCAGAGGGCCCCCCCAGCAGATCAAGAGACCCAGTACTTC	CASSQRAPPADQETQYF
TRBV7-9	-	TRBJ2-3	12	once	TGTGCCAGCGCCCAGGACACAGATACGCAGTATTTT	CASAQDTDTQYF
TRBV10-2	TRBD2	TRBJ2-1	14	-	TGCGCCAGCAGTGTAGCGGGACACCAAAATGAGCAGTTCTTC	CASSVAGHQNEQFF
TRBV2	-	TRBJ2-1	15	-	TGTGCCAGCAGTGACGGGGAGGTTATGCCCAATGAGCAGTTCTTC	CASSDGEVMPNEQFF
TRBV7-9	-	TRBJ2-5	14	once	TGTGCCAGCACCTCTCCGGAGGGGGCGAAGACCCAGTACTTC	CASTSPEGAKTQYF
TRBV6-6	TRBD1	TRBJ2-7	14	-	TGTGCCAGCAGCTCGCGACAGGGGGCCTACGAGCAGTACTTC	CASSSRQGAYEQYF
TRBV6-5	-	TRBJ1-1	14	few	TGTGCCAGCAGTCCGCAGGGGATGAACACTGAAGCTTTCTTT	CASSPQGMNTEAFF
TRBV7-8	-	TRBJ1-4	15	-	TGTGCCAGCAGCTTACATCGGACTCGTAATGAAAAACTGTTTTTT	CASSLHRTRNEKLFF
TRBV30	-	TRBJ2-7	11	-	TGTGCCTGGAGTCGCCAGTACGAGCAGTACTTC	CAWSRQYEQYF
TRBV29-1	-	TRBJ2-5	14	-	TGCAGCGTTGAGAGCGGCGGGTCAGGAGAGACCCAGTACTTC	CSVESGGSGETQYF
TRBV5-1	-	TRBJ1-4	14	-	TGCGCCAGCAGCTTGGAGGGGACTAATGAAAAACTGTTTTTT	CASSLEGTNEKLFF
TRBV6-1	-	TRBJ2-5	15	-	TGTGCCAGCCAGGTGAGGACTCCATCTTCGGAGACCCAGTACTTC	CASQVRTPSSETQYF
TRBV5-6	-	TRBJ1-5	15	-	TGTGCCAGCAGTTCCGACAGATATAGCAATCAGCCCCAGCATTTT	CASSSDRYSNQPQHF
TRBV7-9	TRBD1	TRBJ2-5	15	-	TGTGCCAGCAGCTTAGCGGGACAGTTCCAAGAGACCCAGTACTTC	CASSLAGQFQETQYF
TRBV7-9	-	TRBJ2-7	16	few	TGTGCCAGCAGCGACAAAGGGCTAGCGAGCTCCTACGAGCAGTACTTC	CASSDKGLASSYEQYF
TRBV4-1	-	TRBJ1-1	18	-	TGCGCCAGCAGCCAGAGGGCAGACGAAACTATGATGAACACTGAAGCTTTCTTT	CASSQRADETMMNTEAFF
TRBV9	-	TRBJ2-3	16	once	TGTGCCAGCAGCGTAGTACTCGGGGAGGTCGGAGATACGCAGTATTTT	CASSVVLGEVGDTQYF
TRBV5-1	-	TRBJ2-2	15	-	TGCGCCAGCGCTAGACTAGTCTCTGACACCGGGGAGCTGTTTTTT	CASARLVSDTGELFF